Shown below are 5 T cell receptor beta chains from a single sample sequenced in a study of post-analysis software for immune sequencing data. Overall study results and limits: Patients had higher frequencies than controls of roughly 5 TRBV segments, including TRBV5-6, TRBV5-1 and TRBV20-1.

No antigen is known for these receptors. TCR beta cDNA libraries included unique molecular identifiers. TCRdb called the PCR reads again in MiXCR, with one record for every CDR3 protein. The sample has some 800,000 distinct CDR3 sequences, approximately 44% seen once. Specimen: blood. These receptors all stem from a girl between 10 and 17 years old with multiple sclerosis.

The rearrangement uses TRBV2 and TRBJ1-2; unclear D gene. The CDR3 contains 12 residues. Trimming left V 6 bases short and J 5 bases short, with 10 bases between. Germline assignment: CDR1 SNHLY and CDR2 FYNNEI. CDR3 sequence: CASSIQPYGYTF. Written as DNA, the CDR3 is TGTGCCAGCAGCATACAACCTTATGGCTACACCTTC.

This chain uses TRBV7-2 with TRBJ2-7; 8 bases are shared with TRBD2. Germline V gene sequence: CDR1 SGHTA, CDR2 FQGNSA. Germline trimming cut 6 bases from V and 1 base from J; bases unmatched to any gene: 8. This CDR3 has 15 residues. CDR3 DNA sequence: TGTGCCAGCAGATCTCTCGCGGGAGGTTCCTACGAGCAGTACTTC. Translation gives CASRSLAGGSYEQYF.

V usage is TRBV20-1 and J usage is TRBJ2-3, with D maybe TRBD2 (5 bases). This CDR3 spans 13 amino acids. Germline loops: CDR1 DFQATT, CDR2 SNEGSKA (reference sequence). Trimming shortened V by 4 bases and J by 3 bases, and 11 bases separated the two germline ends. The CDR3 bases are TGCAGTGCTAACGAGCCGGGGACAGATACGCAGTATTTT. As protein: CSANEPGTDTQYF.

J is TRBJ2-7 and V is TRBV7-2, with TRBD2 identical over 14 bases. The CDR3 spans 13 residues. Germline V gives CDR1 SGHTA, CDR2 FQGNSA. J gave up 3 bases and V 11 bases, and 3 bases lay outside the gene matches. Here the CDR3 DNA reads TGTGCCGCCGGACTAGCGGGAGGCTACGAGCAGTACTTC. It translates to CAAGLAGGYEQYF.

The CDR3 coding sequence is TGTGCCAGCACCGACCCCATGGAGACCCAGTACTTC. Translating gives CASTDPMETQYF. The chain employs TRBV6-2 or TRBV6-3 and TRBJ2-7, with D unclear. The DNA end lines up better with TRBJ2-5; the J call may be wrong. The germline CDR1 and CDR2 sequences are MNHEY and SVGEGT. CDR3 length: 12 amino acids.